This T cell receptor (beta chain) was identified during a study of T cells in Graves' hyperthyroidism and ophthalmopathy. In germline, CDR1 is SEHNR, CDR2 FQNEAQ (reference sequence). Trimming pared 3 bases from V and 0 bases from J, leaving 9 bases between. The CDR3 runs 14 residues. RNA transcripts provided the source from which TCR beta CDR3 regions were amplified. First-round RT-PCR with HTBI primers amplified the TCR CDR3 region. Via MiXCR, TCRdb re-called the multiplex PCR reads, giving one row per CDR3 protein. The sample lists a few hundred thousand distinct CDR3 sequences; 20% to 25% were seen once.

Material: blood. The rearrangement joins TRBV7-9 to TRBJ2-7; possible D gene TRBD1, 5 bases. The TCR comes from a man aged 50 or older with Graves' hyperthyroidism. CDR3 residues: CASSFPGNSYEQYF. The CDR3 DNA reads as TGTGCCAGCAGCTTTCCAGGGAACTCCTACGAGCAGTACTTC.